These 21 T cell receptor beta chains came from one sample sequenced in a study of blood T cells in healthy people across ages. Through a sample-barcoded 5' primer and a J-beta primer mix, a second PCR was run for about 6 to 11 cycles. A single record per CDR3 protein comes from TCRdb applying MiXCR to the 5' RACE reads. The sample yields fewer than 2 million distinct CDR3 sequences, approximately 39% seen once. The sequencing input was blood. These receptors originate from a human donor in good health.

V and J are TRBV12-3 or TRBV12-4 and TRBJ2-3, with a tentative D call TRBD2 (6 bases). The CDR3 has 16 residues. V dropped 5 bases and J dropped 6 bases, with 21 bases sitting between them. Here the CDR3 reads CASSQPGGLSGDTQYF. Here the CDR3 DNA reads TGTGCCAGCAGTCAACCCGGGGGACTCTCAGGGGATACGCAGTATTTT.

This clonotype was counted only a few times. Here the CDR3 reads CASSVLPRSYNEQFF. As DNA, the CDR3 is TGTGCCAGCAGCGTGTTACCTAGGTCCTACAATGAGCAGTTCTTC. V and J are TRBV11-2 and TRBJ2-1; D unclear. CDR1 is SGHAT, CDR2 FQNNGV, per germline. The CDR3 is made up of 15 amino acids. V lost 5 bases, J lost 1 base, and 12 bases lay in between. The full variable domain, its missing parts supplied by reference TRBV11-2 and TRBJ2-1, is EAGVAQSPRYKIIEKRQSVAFWCNPISGHATLYWYQQILGQGPKLLIQFQNNGVVDDSQLPKDRFSAERLKGVDSTLKIQPAKLEDSAVYLCASSVLPRSYNEQFFGPGTRLTVL.

The chain uses TRBV12-3 or TRBV12-4 and TRBJ2-1; D is perhaps TRBD1 or TRBD2 (5 bases each). The CDR3 extends over 11 amino acids. The V gene lost 7 bases and the J gene lost 8 bases, with 9 bases spanning the gap. The CDR3 here is CASMGVHEQFF. The CDR3 DNA reads TGTGCCAGCATGGGGGTCCATGAGCAGTTCTTC.

This clonotype has a handful of counts. The CDR3 DNA sequence: TGTGCCAGATTAACTAGTCTGGACACAGATACGCAGTATTTT. Translation gives CARLTSLDTDTQYF. The gene calls are TRBV10-3 and TRBJ2-3; D is possibly TRBD2 (5 bases). This CDR3 has 14 residues. Germline-derived CDR1 and CDR2 are ENHRY and SYGVKD. V shed 10 bases and J shed 2 bases, with 16 bases lying between them.

The V and J genes are TRBV7-2 and TRBJ1-4; no clear D gene. Deletions cut 5 bases from V and 4 bases from J, with 11 bases between. Germline V gene data show CDR1 as SGHTA and CDR2 as FQGNSA. The CDR3 spans 14 residues. The CDR3 nucleotides read TGTGCCAGCAGCATGGACGGGAATAATGAAAAACTGTTTTTT. Encoded protein: CASSMDGNNEKLFF.

V and J are TRBV2 and TRBJ2-1; unclear D gene. Germline V CDR1 and CDR2: SNHLY, FYNNEI. V lost 3 bases and J 4 bases, leaving 7 bases between the germline ends. The length of the CDR3 is 13 residues. Here the CDR3 DNA reads TGTGCCAGCAGTGATGTGGGGTACAATGAGCAGTTCTTC. It is translated as CASSDVGYNEQFF.

This rearrangement joins TRBV7-7 to TRBJ1-2; D unclear. This CDR3 is built from 15 residues. Germline-derived CDR1 and CDR2 are SSHAT and FNYEAQ (reference sequence). Trimming removed 5 bases from V and 1 base from J, with 14 bases in between. DNA for the CDR3: TGTGCCAGCAGCCCTCTTGTCGGGGTTAACTATGGCTACACCTTC. It codes for CASSPLVGVNYGYTF.

The rearrangement joins TRBV7-9 to TRBJ1-4, with D possibly TRBD1 on 5 matching bases. Trimming shortened V by 5 bases and J by 4 bases, and 11 bases separated the two germline ends. The length of the CDR3 is 14 residues. In germline, CDR1 is SEHNR, CDR2 FQNEAQ (reference sequence). The CDR3 reads CASSLGALNEKLFF. The DNA for the CDR3 is TGTGCCAGCAGCCTAGGGGCGCTTAATGAAAAACTGTTTTTT. The full variable domain, in which reference TRBV7-9 and TRBJ1-4 provide the parts outside the CDR3, is DTGVSQNPRHKITKRGQNVTFRCDPISEHNRLYWYRQTLGQGPEFLTYFQNEAQLEKSRLLSDRFSAERPKGSFSTLEIQRTEQGDSAMYLCASSLGALNEKLFFGSGTQLSVL.

There are a few counts of this clonotype. The chain links TRBV6-4 to TRBJ2-1; tentatively, D is TRBD2 (6 bases). With 2 bases removed from V and 8 bases from J, the gap between germline ends came to 16 bases. Germline lookup yields CDR1 MRHNA and CDR2 SNTAGT. The CDR3 loop spans 15 amino acids. The DNA of the CDR3 is TGTGCCAGCAGTGACGTTTGGGGAGGAAAGGATGAGCAGTTCTTC. The encoded protein is CASSDVWGGKDEQFF.

The chain joins TRBV3-1 to TRBJ2-3, with D uncertain. V lost 5 bases and J 6 bases, leaving 15 bases between the germline ends. The CDR3 totals 14 residues. The germline V gene encodes CDR1 LGHDT and CDR2 YNNKEL (reference sequence). CDR3 nucleotides: TGTGCCAGCAGCGCGCTAATTGGTCGGGATACGCAGTATTTT. This codes for CASSALIGRDTQYF.

The V call is TRBV2, the J call TRBJ1-4; the match to TRBD1 covers 7 bases. CDR1 is SNHLY, CDR2 FYNNEI, per germline. The CDR3 has 12 residues. V lost 5 bases and J lost 12; bases outside the gene matches: 6. CDR3 amino acids: CASSYHTGELFF. In DNA form, the CDR3 reads TGTGCCAGCAGTTACCACACAGGGGAACTGTTTTTT. Together with reference TRBV2 and TRBJ1-4, the CDR3 gives the full variable domain: EPEVTQTPSHQVTQMGQEVILRCVPISNHLYFYWYRQILGQKVEFLVSFYNNEISEKSEIFDDQFSVERPDGSNFTLKIRSTKLEDSAMYFCASSYHTGELFFGSGTQLSVL.

J is TRBJ1-2 and V is TRBV7-2; 9 bases map to TRBD1. Germline values: CDR1 SGHTA, CDR2 FQGNSA. The length of the CDR3 is 17 residues. V was pared by 1 base and J by 5 bases, with 11 bases of the junction left unmatched. The DNA of the CDR3 is TGTGCCAGCAGCTTAGGTGGCACGGGACAGGGATTATATGGCTACACCTTC. Protein: CASSLGGTGQGLYGYTF.

The sample holds a few counts of this clonotype. The chain combines TRBV11-2 with TRBJ1-1, with no clear D. The CDR3 is 16 amino acids. CDR1 is SGHAT, CDR2 FQNNGV, per germline. V lost 1 base and J lost 0, with 12 bases in between. This chain's CDR3 is CASSLVPGILNTEAFF. The DNA of the CDR3 is TGTGCCAGCAGCTTAGTTCCGGGAATCTTGAACACTGAAGCTTTCTTT.

The chain joins TRBV9 to TRBJ2-1, with D possibly TRBD1 on 5 matching bases. Deletions cut 0 bases from V and 0 bases from J, with 7 bases between. The CDR3 loop spans 15 amino acids. In germline, CDR1 is SGDLS, CDR2 YYNGEE. CDR3 amino acids: CASSVEGNSYNEQFF. CDR3 nucleotides: TGTGCCAGCAGCGTAGAGGGGAACTCCTACAATGAGCAGTTCTTC.

The chain couples TRBV5-6 to TRBJ2-3, with D perhaps matching TRBD1 or TRBD2 (5 bases each). The CDR3 is made up of 14 amino acids. V lost 0 bases to trimming and J lost 5 bases, with 10 bases between them. In germline, CDR1 is SGHDT, CDR2 YYEEEE. This CDR3 reads CASSLGGVGDTQYF. As DNA, the CDR3 is TGTGCCAGCAGCTTGGGAGGGGTGGGAGATACGCAGTATTTT.

This chain connects TRBV5-1 to TRBJ1-1; 7 nucleotides align to TRBD1. The germline gives CDR1 SGHRS, CDR2 YFSETQ. The J segment lost 5 bases and the V segment lost 0 bases, leaving 13 bases of the junction unmatched. This CDR3 comprises 17 residues. The CDR3 DNA is TGCGCCAGCAGCTTGGTACCAGGGGGTGTTCTAGGGACTGAAGCTTTCTTT. Its translation: CASSLVPGGVLGTEAFF.

This clonotype has only a few counts. The chain has TRBV11-2 and TRBJ2-4; a weak D match, TRBD2 (5 bases). Looked up from germline, CDR1 is SGHAT and CDR2 is FQNNGV. Trimming took off 5 bases at V and 2 bases at J, with 10 bases between the two ends. This CDR3 comprises 14 residues. The CDR3 DNA is TGTGCCAGCAGCAACCCCGGGACCAAAAACATTCAGTACTTC. It yields the protein CASSNPGTKNIQYF.

The chain links TRBV20-1 to TRBJ2-1; 10 bases are shared with TRBD2. The J call may be faulty, since TRBJ2-7 better matches the DNA end. Germline CDR1 reads DFQATT; CDR2 reads SNEGSKA (reference sequence). The CDR3 is made up of 17 amino acids. This chain's CDR3 is CSARNLAGEPSYNEQYF. As DNA, the CDR3 is TGCAGTGCTAGAAATCTAGCGGGGGAGCCCTCCTACAATGAGCAGTACTTC.

Notes on this clonotype: The CDR3 does not close with the conserved phenylalanine or tryptophan, likely indicating a read error. The chain carries TRBV10-3 and TRBJ2-5; TRBD1 agrees at 7 bases. The CDR3 consists of 14 residues. Germline V lookup: CDR1 ENHRY, CDR2 SYGVKD. Germline trimming cut 2 bases from V and 5 bases from J; bases unmatched to any gene: 5. CDR3 sequence reads: CAISEEGAGETQYS. Here the CDR3 DNA reads TGTGCCATCAGTGAGGAGGGGGCCGGGGAGACCCAGTACTCC.

This clonotype came up a few times. The J gene is TRBJ1-2, the V gene TRBV12-5, with D possibly matching TRBD1 (5 bases). From germline, CDR1 is LGHNT and CDR2 FRNRAP. This CDR3 contains 18 residues. V gave up 2 bases and J gave up 0 bases, with 19 bases separating them. The CDR3, as DNA: TGTGCTAGTGGTTTGAAATCGTGGGACCCCTTGACTAACTATGGCTACACCTTC. Translation: CASGLKSWDPLTNYGYTF. The complete variable domain, with remaining parts taken from reference TRBV12-5 and TRBJ1-2, reads DARVTQTPRHKVTEMGQEVTMRCQPILGHNTVFWYRQTMMQGLELLAYFRNRAPLDDSGMPKDRFSAEMPDATLATLKIQPSEPRDSAVYFCASGLKSWDPLTNYGYTFGSGTRLTVV.

V is TRBV20-1 and J is TRBJ1-5, with 9 bases matching TRBD1. This CDR3 has 13 amino acids. Germline V gene data show CDR1 as DFQATT and CDR2 as SNEGSKA (reference sequence). The junction had 5 bases not matched to a gene; V was cut back by 5 bases and J by 6 bases. CDR3 amino acids: CSAWDRVIQPQHF. The CDR3 nucleotides are TGCAGTGCTTGGGACAGGGTAATTCAGCCCCAGCATTTT.